The T cell receptor (beta chain) under discussion was sequenced for a study of cytomegalovirus exposure and HLA in healthy donors. J was trimmed by 4 bases and V by 6 bases; bases with no gene match: 13. The CDR3 consists of 16 residues. CDR1 and CDR2 from the germline V gene are SQVTM and ANQGSEA. With respect to this clone: The antigen is unknown.

Regarding the study as a whole: Some TCR beta chains (roughly 150 of them) were listed as cytomegalovirus-associated.

Some clones are missing from TCRdb's copy, which holds only in-frame ones; the method was immunoSEQ multiplex PCR. The repertoire holds hundreds of thousands of clones, 90% seen once, with 3.1% in the top ten. Sequencing input: PBMCs. The gene calls are TRBV29-1 and TRBJ2-1, with 9 bases matching TRBD2. The receptor was derived from a woman between 25 and 40 years old in good health and CMV-seronegative. The CDR3 spells CSVDGAGGPRYNEQFF. The CDR3 DNA follows: TGCAGCGTCGATGGGGCGGGAGGGCCGCGGTACAATGAGCAGTTCTTC.